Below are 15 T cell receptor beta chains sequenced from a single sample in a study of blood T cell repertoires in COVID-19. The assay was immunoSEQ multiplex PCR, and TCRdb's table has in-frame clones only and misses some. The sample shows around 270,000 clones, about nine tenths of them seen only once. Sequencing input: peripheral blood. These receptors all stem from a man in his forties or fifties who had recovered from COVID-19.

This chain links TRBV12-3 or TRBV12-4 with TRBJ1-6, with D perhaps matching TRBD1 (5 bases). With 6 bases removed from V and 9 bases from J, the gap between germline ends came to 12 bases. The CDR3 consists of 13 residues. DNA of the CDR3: TGTGCCAGCAGGCAGGGTTTCTCTTCACCCCTCCACTTT. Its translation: CASRQGFSSPLHF.

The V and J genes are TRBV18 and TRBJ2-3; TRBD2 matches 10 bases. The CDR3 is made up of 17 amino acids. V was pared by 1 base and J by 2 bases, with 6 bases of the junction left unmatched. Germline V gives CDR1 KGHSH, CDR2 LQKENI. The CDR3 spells CASSPLAGGTITDTQYF. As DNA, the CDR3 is TGTGCCAGCTCACCACTAGCGGGGGGAACTATCACAGATACGCAGTATTTT. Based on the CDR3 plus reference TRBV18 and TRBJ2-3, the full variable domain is NAGVMQNPRHLVRRRGQEARLRCSPMKGHSHVYWYRQLPEEGLKFMVYLQKENIIDESGMPKERFSAEFPKEGPSILRIQQVVRGDSAAYFCASSPLAGGTITDTQYFGPGTRLTVL.

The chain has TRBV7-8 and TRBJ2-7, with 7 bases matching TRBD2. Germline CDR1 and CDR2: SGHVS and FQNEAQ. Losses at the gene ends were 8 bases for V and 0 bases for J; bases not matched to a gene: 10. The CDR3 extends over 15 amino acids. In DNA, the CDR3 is TGTGCCAGCGCCTTAACGAGGACTAGCTCCTACGAGCAGTACTTC. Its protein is CASALTRTSSYEQYF.

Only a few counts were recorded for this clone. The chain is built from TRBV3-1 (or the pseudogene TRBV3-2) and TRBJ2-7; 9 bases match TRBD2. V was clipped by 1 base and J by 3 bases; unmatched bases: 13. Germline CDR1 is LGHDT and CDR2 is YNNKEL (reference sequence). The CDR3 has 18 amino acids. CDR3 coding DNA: TGTGCCAGCAGCCAAGGTTTCGGGCGGGGGGGCCCTTACTACGAGCAGTACTTC. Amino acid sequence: CASSQGFGRGGPYYEQYF.

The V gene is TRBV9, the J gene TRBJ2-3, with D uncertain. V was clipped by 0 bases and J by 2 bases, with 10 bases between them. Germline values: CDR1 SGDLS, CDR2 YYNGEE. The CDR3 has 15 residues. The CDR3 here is CASSVAGGSTDTQYF. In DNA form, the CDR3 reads TGTGCCAGCAGCGTAGCTGGCGGCTCCACAGATACGCAGTATTTT.

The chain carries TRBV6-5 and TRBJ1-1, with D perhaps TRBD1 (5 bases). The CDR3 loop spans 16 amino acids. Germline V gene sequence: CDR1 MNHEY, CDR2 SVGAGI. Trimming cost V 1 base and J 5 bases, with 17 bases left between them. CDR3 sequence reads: CASSYWGGRKVTEAFF. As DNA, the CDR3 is TGTGCCAGCAGTTACTGGGGGGGAAGGAAAGTAACTGAAGCTTTCTTT.

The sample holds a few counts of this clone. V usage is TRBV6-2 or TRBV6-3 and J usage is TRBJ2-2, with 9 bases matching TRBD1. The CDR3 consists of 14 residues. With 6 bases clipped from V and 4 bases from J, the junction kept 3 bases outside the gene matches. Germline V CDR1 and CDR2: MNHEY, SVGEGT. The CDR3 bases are TGTGCCAGCAGCGACAGGGGGGGCACCGGGGAGCTGTTTTTT. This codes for CASSDRGGTGELFF.

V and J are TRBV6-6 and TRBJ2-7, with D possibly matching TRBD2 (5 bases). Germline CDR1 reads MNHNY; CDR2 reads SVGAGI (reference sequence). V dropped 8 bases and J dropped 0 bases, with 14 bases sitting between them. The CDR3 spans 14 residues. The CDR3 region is CASEPSGYSYEQYF. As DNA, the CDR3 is TGTGCCAGCGAACCCAGCGGCTACTCCTACGAGCAGTACTTC.

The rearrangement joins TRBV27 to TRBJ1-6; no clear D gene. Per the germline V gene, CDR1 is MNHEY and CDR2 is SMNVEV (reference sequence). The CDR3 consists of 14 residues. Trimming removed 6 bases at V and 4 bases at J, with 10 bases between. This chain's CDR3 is CASRPLDYNSPLHF. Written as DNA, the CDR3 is TGTGCCAGCAGGCCTTTAGATTATAATTCACCCCTCCACTTT.

CDR3 bases: TGTGCCAGCAGCTTGGGTACTAGCGGTGGAGAGACCCAGTACTTC. Translating gives CASSLGTSGGETQYF. The chain carries TRBV5-4 and TRBJ2-5, with 8 bases matching TRBD2. Germline lookup yields CDR1 SGHNT and CDR2 YYREEE (reference sequence). The CDR3 loop spans 15 amino acids. V was pared by 0 bases and J by 4 bases, with 5 bases of the junction left unmatched.

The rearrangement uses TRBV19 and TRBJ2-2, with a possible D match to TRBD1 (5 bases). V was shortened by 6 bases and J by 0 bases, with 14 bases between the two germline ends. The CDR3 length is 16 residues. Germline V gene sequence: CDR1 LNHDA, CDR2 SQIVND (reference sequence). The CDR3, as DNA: TGTGCCAGTAGCGCCGGACCAGGGTCGAACACCGGGGAGCTGTTTTTT. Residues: CASSAGPGSNTGELFF.

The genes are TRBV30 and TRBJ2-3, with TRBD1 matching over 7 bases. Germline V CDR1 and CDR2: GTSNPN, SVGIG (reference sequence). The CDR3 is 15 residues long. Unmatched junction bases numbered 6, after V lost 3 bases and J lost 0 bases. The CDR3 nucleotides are TGTGCCTGGAGCCCGGGACAGCATAGCACAGATACGCAGTATTTT. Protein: CAWSPGQHSTDTQYF.

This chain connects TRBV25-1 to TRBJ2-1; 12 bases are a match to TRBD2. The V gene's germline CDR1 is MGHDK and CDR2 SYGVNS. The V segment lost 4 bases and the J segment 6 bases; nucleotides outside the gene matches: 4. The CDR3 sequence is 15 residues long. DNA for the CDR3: TGTGCCAGCAGTGTGGGACTAGCGGGTATCAATGAGCAGTTCTTC. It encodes CASSVGLAGINEQFF.

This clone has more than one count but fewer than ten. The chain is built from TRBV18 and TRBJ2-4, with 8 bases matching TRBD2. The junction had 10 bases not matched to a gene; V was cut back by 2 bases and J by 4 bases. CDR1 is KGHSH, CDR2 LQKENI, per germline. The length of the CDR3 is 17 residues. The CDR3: CASSPIGGANGKNIQYF. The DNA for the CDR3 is TGTGCCAGCTCACCAATCGGGGGGGCCAATGGGAAAAACATTCAGTACTTC.

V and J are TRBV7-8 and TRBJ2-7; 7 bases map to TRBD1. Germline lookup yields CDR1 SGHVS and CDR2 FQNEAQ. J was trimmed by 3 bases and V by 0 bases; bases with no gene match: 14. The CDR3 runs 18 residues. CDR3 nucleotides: TGTGCCAGCAGCTTAGCCCAACCGGGACAGCGGTCATTCTACGAGCAGTACTTC. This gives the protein CASSLAQPGQRSFYEQYF.